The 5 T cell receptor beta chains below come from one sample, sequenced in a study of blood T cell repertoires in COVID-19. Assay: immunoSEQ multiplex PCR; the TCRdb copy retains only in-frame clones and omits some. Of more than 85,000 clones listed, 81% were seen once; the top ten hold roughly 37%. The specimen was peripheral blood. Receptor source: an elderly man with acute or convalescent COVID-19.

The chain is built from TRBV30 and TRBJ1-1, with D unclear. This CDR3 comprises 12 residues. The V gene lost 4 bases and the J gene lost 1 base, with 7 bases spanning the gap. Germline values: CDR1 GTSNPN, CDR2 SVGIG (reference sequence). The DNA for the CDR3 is TGTGCCTGGACGCGAGGGAACACTGAAGCTTTCTTT. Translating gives CAWTRGNTEAFF.

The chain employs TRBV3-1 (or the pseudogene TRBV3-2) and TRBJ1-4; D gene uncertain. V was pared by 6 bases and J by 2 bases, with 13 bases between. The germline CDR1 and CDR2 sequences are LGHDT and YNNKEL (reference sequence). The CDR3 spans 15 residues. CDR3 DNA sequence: TGTGCCAGCAGTTCTGGAGGAAGGACTAATGAAAAACTGTTTTTT. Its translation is CASSSGGRTNEKLFF.

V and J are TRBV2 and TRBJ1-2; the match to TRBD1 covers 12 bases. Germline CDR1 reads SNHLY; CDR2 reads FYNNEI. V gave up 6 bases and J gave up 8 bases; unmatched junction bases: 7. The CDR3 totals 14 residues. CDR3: CASRRDRGHEGYTF. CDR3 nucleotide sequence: TGTGCCAGCAGGAGGGACAGGGGGCATGAAGGCTACACCTTC.

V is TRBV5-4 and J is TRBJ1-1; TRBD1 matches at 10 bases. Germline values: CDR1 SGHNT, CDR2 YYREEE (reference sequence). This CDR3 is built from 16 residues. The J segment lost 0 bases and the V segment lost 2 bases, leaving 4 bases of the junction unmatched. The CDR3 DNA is TGTGCCAGCAGCTTAGACAGGGGGCAATTGAACACTGAAGCTTTCTTT. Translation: CASSLDRGQLNTEAFF.

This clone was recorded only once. In nucleotides, the CDR3 is TGTGCCTGGGGGGGGACAGGCAGACTTTATGGCTACACCTTC. It is translated as CAWGGTGRLYGYTF. The chain couples TRBV30 to TRBJ1-2; the match to TRBD1 covers 8 bases. V lost 5 bases to trimming and J lost 5 bases; unmatched junction nucleotides: 10. CDR3 size: 14 residues. CDR1 is GTSNPN, CDR2 SVGIG, per germline (reference sequence).